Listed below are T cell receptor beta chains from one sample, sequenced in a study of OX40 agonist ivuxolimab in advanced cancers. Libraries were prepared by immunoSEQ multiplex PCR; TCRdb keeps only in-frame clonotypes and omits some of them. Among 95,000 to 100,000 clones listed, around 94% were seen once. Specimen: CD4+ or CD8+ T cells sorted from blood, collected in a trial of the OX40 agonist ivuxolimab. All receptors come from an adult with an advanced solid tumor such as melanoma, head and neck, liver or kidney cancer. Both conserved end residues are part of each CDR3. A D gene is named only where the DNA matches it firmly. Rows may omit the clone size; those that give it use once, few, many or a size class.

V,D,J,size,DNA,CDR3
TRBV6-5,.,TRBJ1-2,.,TGTGCCAGCAGTTACACGGACAGCCCCTATGGCTACACCTTC,CASSYTDSPYGYTF
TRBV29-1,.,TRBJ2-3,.,TGCAGCGTTGCCCGTGACAACACAGATACGCAGTATTTT,CSVARDNTDTQYF
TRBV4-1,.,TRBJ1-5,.,TGCGCCAGCAGCCAGGTATATAGGGGAAGAGGGAATCAGCCCCAGCATTTT,CASSQVYRGRGNQPQHF
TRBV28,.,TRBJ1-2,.,TGTGCCAGCAGTTTATGGGCAGTCCCTAACTATGGCTACACCTTC,CASSLWAVPNYGYTF
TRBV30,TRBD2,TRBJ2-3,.,TGTGGGAACTCAGCGGGAAGCACAGATACGCAGTATTTT,CGNSAGSTDTQYF
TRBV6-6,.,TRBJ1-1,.,TGTGCCAGCAGGACGTATTCCGACACTGAAGCTTTCTTT,CASRTYSDTEAFF
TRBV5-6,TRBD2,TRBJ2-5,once,TGTGCCACTACTAGCGGCGGAAGGTGGAACCAAGAGACCCAGTACTTC,CATTSGGRWNQETQYF
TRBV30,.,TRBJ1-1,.,TGTGCCTGGAAAGGGGTAACGGGTGAAGCTTTCTTT,CAWKGVTGEAFF
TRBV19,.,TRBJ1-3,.,TGTGCCAGTATTCGGTCGGGACAAGGCTCTGGAAACACCATATATTTT,CASIRSGQGSGNTIYF
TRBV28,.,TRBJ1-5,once,TGTGCCAGTTACAGACTCAATCAGCCCCAGCATTTT,CASYRLNQPQHF
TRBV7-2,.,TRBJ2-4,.,TGTGCCAGCAGCGATAATCTTTGGTACATTCAGTACTTC,CASSDNLWYIQYF
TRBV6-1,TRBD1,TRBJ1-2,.,TGTGCCAGCAAGGGGACAGCGTCCTTTTGGGATGGCTACACCTTC,CASKGTASFWDGYTF
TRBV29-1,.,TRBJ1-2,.,TGCAGCGTTGAAAGGAGACAGATTAACTATGGCTACACCTTC,CSVERRQINYGYTF
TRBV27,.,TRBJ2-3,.,TGTGCCAGCAGTTTATACCCTCAGGGAACGCAGTATTTT,CASSLYPQGTQYF
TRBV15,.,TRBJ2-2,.,TGTGCCACCAGCAGAGACACCGGGGAGCTGTTTTTT,CATSRDTGELFF
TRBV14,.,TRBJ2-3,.,TGTGCCAGCAGCCAAGTAGCAGATACGCAGTATTTT,CASSQVADTQYF
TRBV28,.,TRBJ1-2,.,TGTGCCAGCAGTTCAAGCGGAGGAGCTAACTATGGCTACACCTTC,CASSSSGGANYGYTF